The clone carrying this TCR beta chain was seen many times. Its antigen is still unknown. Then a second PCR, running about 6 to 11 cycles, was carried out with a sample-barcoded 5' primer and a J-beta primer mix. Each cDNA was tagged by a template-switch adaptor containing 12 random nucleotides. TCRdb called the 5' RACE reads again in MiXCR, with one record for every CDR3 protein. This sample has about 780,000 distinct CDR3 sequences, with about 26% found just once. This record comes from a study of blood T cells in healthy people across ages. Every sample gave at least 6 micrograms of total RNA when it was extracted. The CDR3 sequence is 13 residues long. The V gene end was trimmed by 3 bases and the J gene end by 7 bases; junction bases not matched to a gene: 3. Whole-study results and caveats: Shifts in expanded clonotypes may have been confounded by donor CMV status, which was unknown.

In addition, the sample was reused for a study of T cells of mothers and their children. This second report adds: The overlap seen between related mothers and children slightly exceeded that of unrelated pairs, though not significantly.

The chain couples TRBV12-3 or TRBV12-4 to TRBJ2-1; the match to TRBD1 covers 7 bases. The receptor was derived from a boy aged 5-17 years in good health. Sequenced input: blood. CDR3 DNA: TGTGCCAGCAGTTTTGCACAGGGGAATGAGCAGTTCTTC. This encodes CASSFAQGNEQFF.